Below are 14 T cell receptor beta chains sequenced from a single sample in a study of blood T cell repertoires in COVID-19. The data were produced by immunoSEQ multiplex PCR, yet TCRdb's version contains in-frame clones alone and is incomplete. The repertoire holds some 270,000 clones, 75% to 85% seen once, with approximately 8.6% in the top ten. The specimen sequenced was PBMCs or T cells enriched from blood (not recorded which). The receptors here all came from a woman aged 45 to 65 with acute COVID-19.

The chain couples TRBV7-9 to TRBJ1-6; TRBD1 matches 9 bases. The trim removed 3 bases at V and 14 bases at J, leaving 8 bases unmatched. CDR1 and CDR2 (germline): SEHNR, FQNEAQ (reference sequence). The CDR3 is made up of 14 amino acids. CDR3 loop: CASSLNTGGQTLHF. DNA of the CDR3: TGTGCCAGCAGCTTGAACACAGGGGGCCAAACCCTCCACTTT.

V is TRBV5-1 and J is TRBJ1-4, with 8 nucleotides matching TRBD1. Germline V gene data show CDR1 as SGHRS and CDR2 as YFSETQ. With 2 bases clipped from V and 0 bases from J, the junction kept 9 bases outside the gene matches. CDR3 size: 18 residues. This CDR3 is CASSLLGQGRSTNEKLFF. In nucleotides, the CDR3 is TGCGCCAGCAGCTTATTAGGACAGGGAAGATCAACTAATGAAAAACTGTTTTTT.

This clone was observed a single time. V usage is TRBV9 and J usage is TRBJ1-3; a possible D gene is TRBD1 (5 bases). This CDR3 region has 17 residues. The V gene's germline CDR1 is SGDLS and CDR2 YYNGEE. The V end was cut by 4 bases, the J end by 3 bases, with 20 bases between. This CDR3 is CASSSTFGGFVGNTIYF. The DNA of the CDR3 is TGTGCCAGCAGCTCAACCTTCGGGGGATTCGTTGGAAACACCATATATTTT.

Worth noting for this clone: At one end the junction does not follow the germline gene, possibly because of a read error. The J gene is TRBJ2-1, the V gene TRBV7-2; 9 bases match TRBD2. From germline, CDR1 is SGHTA and CDR2 FQGNSA. The CDR3 consists of 14 residues. The CDR3 DNA reads TGTGCCAGCAGCTTAAATGGGCGGGGGGGCTTGGTTCTCTTC. It is translated as CASSLNGRGGLVLF.

V usage is TRBV28 and J usage is TRBJ1-1; weak D call: TRBD1 (6 bases). V dropped 5 bases and J dropped 5 bases, with 18 bases sitting between them. This CDR3 is built from 15 residues. The germline gives CDR1 MDHEN, CDR2 SYDVKM. CDR3 bases: TGTGCCAGCAGTGGCGGAGGGGGGGGCGGGACTGAAGCTTTCTTT. Its translation is CASSGGGGGGTEAFF.

This clone has only one observation. Other DNA sequences within the sample encode an identical CDR3. The chain recombines TRBV5-1 with TRBJ2-3, with 13 bases that match TRBD2. V shed 3 bases, J shed 6 bases, and the junction held 4 bases outside the gene matches. The CDR3 is 15 residues long. CDR1 SGHRS and CDR2 YFSETQ come from the germline V gene. CDR3 amino acids: CASSSGLAGTDTQYF. CDR3 in DNA: TGCGCCAGCAGCTCGGGACTAGCGGGGACGGATACGCAGTATTTT.

A note on this clone: Different DNA sequences within this sample yield the same CDR3. The CDR3 DNA reads as TGTGCCTGGAAAGGGACACCTAACACCGGGGAGCTGTTTTTT. This translates into CAWKGTPNTGELFF. The rearrangement links TRBV30 to TRBJ2-2; TRBD1 might be the D (6 bases). With 4 bases removed from V and 2 bases from J, the gap between germline ends came to 11 bases. Germline-derived CDR1 and CDR2 are GTSNPN and SVGIG (reference sequence). This CDR3 comprises 14 residues.

The chain combines TRBV5-1 with TRBJ1-2, with D perhaps matching TRBD1 (5 bases). Trimming took off 1 base at V and 3 bases at J, with 13 bases between the two ends. This CDR3 has 15 residues. The germline CDR1 and CDR2 sequences are SGHRS and YFSETQ. The CDR3 is CASSLFRGVDYGYTF. The CDR3 DNA reads as TGCGCCAGCAGCTTGTTTCGGGGGGTGGACTATGGCTACACCTTC.

The V call is TRBV3-1 (or the pseudogene TRBV3-2), the J call TRBJ1-2; a weak D match, TRBD1 (5 bases). V lost 1 base and J lost 8, with 17 bases in between. The CDR3 spans 15 residues. Germline CDR1 LGHDT, CDR2 YNNKEL (reference sequence). The CDR3 reads CASSQVGARSIGYTF. CDR3 sequence (DNA): TGTGCCAGCAGCCAAGTTGGGGCCAGGTCTATAGGCTACACCTTC.

The chain links TRBV7-9 to TRBJ1-2; the match to TRBD1 covers 8 bases. Germline V gene data show CDR1 as SEHNR and CDR2 as FQNEAQ (reference sequence). The junction had 7 bases not matched to a gene; V was cut back by 3 bases and J by 4 bases. CDR3 length equals 15 residues. CDR3 DNA: TGTGCCAGCAGCTTGGTAGACAGGGGACCCTATGGCTACACCTTC. This encodes CASSLVDRGPYGYTF.

The chain has TRBV4-3 and TRBJ1-1, with 8 bases that match TRBD1. This CDR3 contains 16 residues. The V gene end was trimmed by 0 bases and the J gene end by 4 bases; junction bases not matched to a gene: 7. Germline CDR1 and CDR2: LGHNA and YSLEER. The CDR3 loop is CASSQDRWTGSTEAFF. Written as DNA, the CDR3 is TGCGCCAGCAGCCAAGATAGGTGGACAGGGAGCACTGAAGCTTTCTTT.

The J gene is TRBJ2-2, the V gene TRBV21-1; the table's TRBD1 call for D was not verified on the DNA. TRBV21-1 is noted as a pseudogene. The CDR3 consists of 16 residues. The CDR3 DNA sequence: TGTGCCAGCAAACCTCTAGGGGCAGCGAACACCGGGGAGCTGTTTTTT. Amino acids: CASKPLGAANTGELFF.

The V gene is TRBV9, the J gene TRBJ1-4; a possible D gene is TRBD1 (6 bases). The CDR3 is made up of 14 amino acids. CDR1 and CDR2 from the germline V gene are SGDLS and YYNGEE. V was trimmed by 1 base and J by 5 bases, leaving 9 bases between them. CDR3 nucleotide sequence: TGTGCCAGCAGCGTAAGGGGGTCGAATGAAAAACTGTTTTTT. This gives the protein CASSVRGSNEKLFF.

This clone was observed a handful of times. In DNA, the CDR3 is TGCGCCAGCAGCTTGGAAGCAGGGTCGGATTCACCCCTCCACTTT. This gives the protein CASSLEAGSDSPLHF. The chain is built from TRBV5-1 and TRBJ1-6, with D perhaps matching TRBD1 (5 bases). With 0 bases removed from V and 8 bases from J, the gap between germline ends came to 12 bases. CDR1 and CDR2 (germline): SGHRS, YFSETQ. The CDR3 is 15 residues long.